This T cell receptor (beta chain) was sequenced during a study of blood T cell repertoires in COVID-19. The CDR3 consists of 15 residues. Trimming cost V 6 bases and J 1 base, with 18 bases left between them. The germline gives CDR1 SQVTM, CDR2 ANQGSEA. Per the original data handling: Amplification of reference gene primers provided the estimated nucleated cell counts. The method was immunoSEQ multiplex PCR; TCRdb's version includes in-frame clones alone and lacks a portion of them. The V and J calls and clone size were taken over from that table, and D and trimming were inferred from the DNA. The sample lists roughly 120,000 clones, around 85% seen once, with more than 10% in the top ten.

Input material: peripheral blood. The chain combines TRBV29-1 with TRBJ1-1; a weak D match, TRBD1 (5 bases). The sequence derives from a human donor in a cohort sampled during active COVID-19. This CDR3 is CSVLTGRGGNTEAFF. The CDR3 DNA follows: TGCAGCGTCCTAACAGGCCGCGGGGGGAACACTGAAGCTTTCTTT.